This T cell receptor (beta chain) came from a study of blood T cell repertoires in COVID-19. Produced via immunoSEQ multiplex PCR; TCRdb's table is partial and in-frame only. The sample includes 45,000 to 55,000 clones, around four fifths of them seen just once. The CDR3 totals 13 residues. Germline V lookup: CDR1 SNHLY, CDR2 FYNNEI. The V and J ends lost 3 bases and 5 bases respectively, with 10 bases between them. This sequence was found in a man over 45 with acute or convalescent COVID-19. The chain joins TRBV2 to TRBJ1-2; the D gene is possibly TRBD1 (5 bases). Specimen: peripheral blood. The CDR3 DNA reads TGTGCCAGCAGTGACGGGGGGGGATATGGCTACACCTTC. The encoded protein is CASSDGGGYGYTF.